The source of this T cell receptor beta chain is a study of OX40 agonist ivuxolimab in advanced cancers. Study as a whole: Males comprised around 78% of the group, whose mean age was approximately 62 years (range about 23 to 80).

With respect to this clone: The target antigen is unknown.

Using immunoSEQ multiplex PCR, the repertoire was profiled, and TCRdb retains in-frame clones only, with some absent. The sample records 15,000 to 20,000 clones, around four fifths being singletons. Study observations and caveats: Expanded clones were, on average, more numerous in CD8+ T cells than in CD4+. There was clonal expansion of CD4+ and CD8+ blood T cells by week 6 at 0.1 to 3.0 mg/kg. Among the lowest levels of clonal expansion were found in partial responders at 0.1-3.0 mg/kg.

This CDR3 has 14 residues. V dropped 7 bases and J dropped 5; count of bases not matched to a gene: 10. Germline V gene sequence: CDR1 SNHLY, CDR2 FYNNEI. This specimen was CD4+ or CD8+ T cells sorted from blood, taken in a trial of the OX40 agonist ivuxolimab. The gene calls are TRBV2 and TRBJ2-5; TRBD2 aligns across 7 bases. This clonotype originated in an adult with an advanced solid tumor such as melanoma, head and neck, liver or kidney cancer. The CDR3 DNA sequence: TGTGCCAGCACTCCCCCGACTAGCTTGGAGACCCAGTACTTC. This translates into CASTPPTSLETQYF.